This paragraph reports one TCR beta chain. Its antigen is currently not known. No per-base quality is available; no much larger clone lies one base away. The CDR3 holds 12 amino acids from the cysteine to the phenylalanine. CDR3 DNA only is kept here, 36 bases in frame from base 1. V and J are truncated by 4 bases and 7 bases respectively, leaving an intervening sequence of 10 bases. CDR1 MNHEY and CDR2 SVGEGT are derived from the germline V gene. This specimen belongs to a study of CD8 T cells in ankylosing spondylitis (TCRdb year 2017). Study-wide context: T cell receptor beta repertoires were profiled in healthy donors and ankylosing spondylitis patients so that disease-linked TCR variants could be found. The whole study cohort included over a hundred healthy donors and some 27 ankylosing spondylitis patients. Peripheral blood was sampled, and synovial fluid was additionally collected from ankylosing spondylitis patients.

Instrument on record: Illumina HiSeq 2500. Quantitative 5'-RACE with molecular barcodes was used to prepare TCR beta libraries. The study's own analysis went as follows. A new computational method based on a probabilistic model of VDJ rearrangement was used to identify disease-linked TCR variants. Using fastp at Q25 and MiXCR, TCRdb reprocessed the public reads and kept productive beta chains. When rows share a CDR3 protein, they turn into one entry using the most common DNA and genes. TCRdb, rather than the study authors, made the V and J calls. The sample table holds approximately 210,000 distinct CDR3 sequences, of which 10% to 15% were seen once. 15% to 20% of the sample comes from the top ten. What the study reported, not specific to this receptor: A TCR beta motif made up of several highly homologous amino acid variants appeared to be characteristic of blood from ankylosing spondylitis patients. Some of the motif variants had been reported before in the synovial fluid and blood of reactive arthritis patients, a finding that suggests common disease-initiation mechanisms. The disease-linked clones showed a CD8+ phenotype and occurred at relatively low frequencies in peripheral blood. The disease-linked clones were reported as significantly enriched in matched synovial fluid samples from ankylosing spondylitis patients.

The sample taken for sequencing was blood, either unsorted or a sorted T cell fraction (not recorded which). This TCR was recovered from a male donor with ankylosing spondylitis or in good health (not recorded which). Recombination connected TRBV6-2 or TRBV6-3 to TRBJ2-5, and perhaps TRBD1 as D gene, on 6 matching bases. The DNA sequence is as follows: TGTGCCAGCAGTTCCCAAGGGGGGACCCAGTACTTC. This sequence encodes CASSSQGGTQYF.